The 15 T cell receptor beta chains in this list originate from one sample, sequenced in a study of immune characterization of retroperitoneal liposarcoma. TCRdb ran MiXCR on the PCR reads and lists one entry per CDR3 protein. The sample has 1,000 or so distinct CDR3 sequences; around a fifth are singletons. Material for sequencing was tumor tissue. These receptor sequences come from a male donor with retroperitoneal liposarcoma.

This clonotype is medium-sized. The rearrangement joins TRBV7-6 to TRBJ2-1; D unresolved. Matching the DNA end better, TRBJ2-7 makes the J call doubtful. This CDR3 is built from 14 residues. The germline CDR1 and CDR2 sequences are SGHVS and FNYEAQ. The CDR3 sequence is CASSFGFPAYEQYF. In DNA form, the CDR3 reads TGTGCCAGCAGCTTCGGATTTCCCGCCTACGAGCAGTACTTC.

The chain combines TRBV6-6 with TRBJ2-3; 7 bases are shared with TRBD1. The J call may not be correct, given that the DNA end is closer to TRBJ2-7. Germline V CDR1 and CDR2: MNHNY, SVGAGI (reference sequence). This CDR3 contains 13 residues. This chain's CDR3 is CASSSGTENEQYF. CDR3 in DNA: TGTGCCAGCAGTTCTGGGACAGAAAATGAGCAGTACTTC.

This clonotype was seen a single time. This sequence joins TRBV6-1 and TRBJ2-1; possible D gene TRBD2, 7 bases. This CDR3 has 14 residues. The germline CDR1 and CDR2 sequences are MNHNS and SASEGT. With 2 bases removed from V and 5 bases from J, the gap between germline ends came to 10 bases. CDR3 amino acids: CASSERGANNEQFF. DNA of the CDR3: TGTGCCAGCAGTGAACGGGGGGCGAACAATGAGCAGTTCTTC.

By share, this clonotype counts as medium-sized. The CDR3 does not end in the conserved phenylalanine or tryptophan, so this is likely a read error. This chain joins TRBV7-2 and TRBJ2-1; 7 bases line up with TRBD2. Per germline, CDR1 SGHTA and CDR2 FQGNSA. The V segment lost 3 bases and the J segment 5 bases; nucleotides outside the gene matches: 7. The CDR3 is made up of 15 amino acids. CDR3 residues: CASSLVAGADNEQFL. The CDR3 region has the DNA TGTGCCAGCAGCTTGGTGGCGGGAGCGGACAATGAGCAGTTCTTA.

This clonotype qualifies as medium-sized (0.01 to 0.1%). The chain combines TRBV27 with TRBJ2-3; perhaps TRBD2 as D (6 bases). Deletions cut 5 bases from V and 0 bases from J, with 12 bases between. The CDR3 length is 15 residues. Per the germline V gene, CDR1 is MNHEY and CDR2 is SMNVEV (reference sequence). CDR3 amino acids: CASSLGGISTDTQYF. The CDR3 DNA sequence: TGTGCCAGCAGTCTTGGCGGGATTAGCACAGATACGCAGTATTTT.

This clonotype rates as large. This chain uses TRBV12-3 or TRBV12-4 with TRBJ2-1; D is perhaps TRBD1 (7 bases). The J call is in doubt because the DNA end fits TRBJ2-7 better. The CDR3 length is 14 residues. CDR3 region: CASSFQGGYYEQYF. CDR3 DNA: TGTGCCAGCAGTTTCCAGGGGGGTTACTACGAGCAGTACTTC.

This clonotype is large. The V and J genes are TRBV6-1 and TRBJ2-1; 10 bases fit TRBD2. With the DNA end fitting TRBJ2-7 better, the J assignment may be wrong. CDR1 MNHNS and CDR2 SASEGT come from the germline V gene. The CDR3 runs to 14 residues. The CDR3 loop is CASSPPGLANEQYF. The CDR3 DNA reads TGTGCCAGCAGCCCACCGGGACTAGCGAATGAGCAGTACTTC.

By share of the sample, this clonotype is medium-sized (0.01 to 0.1%). The V gene is TRBV6-1, the J gene TRBJ1-6; D is unresolved. The CDR3 is 14 residues long. The V end lost 7 bases, the J end lost 2 bases, and 9 bases lay between the germline ends. Per the germline V gene, CDR1 is MNHNS and CDR2 is SASEGT. DNA of the CDR3: TGTGCCAGCAACTCCGGGCCCTATAATTCACCCCTCCACTTT. It translates to CASNSGPYNSPLHF.

This clonotype is large within its sample. The genes are TRBV6-1 and TRBJ2-7, with a possible D match to TRBD1 (5 bases). Trimming pared 5 bases from V and 4 bases from J, leaving 18 bases between. Germline assignment: CDR1 MNHNS and CDR2 SASEGT. The CDR3 has 15 residues. CDR3 DNA: TGTGCCAGCAGTTCCCCTCGCAGGACACGGTACGAGCAGTACTTC. Protein sequence: CASSSPRRTRYEQYF.

This clonotype was recorded a few times. A much larger clone differs by one base, so this may be a read error. This chain connects TRBV11-3 to TRBJ2-1; possibly TRBD2 for D (7 bases). The J call could be wrong; TRBJ2-7 is a better fit for the DNA end. CDR3 length: 12 residues. Germline V gene sequence: CDR1 SGHNT, CDR2 YENEEA. CDR3 amino acids: CAIRGGGGEQYF. CDR3 DNA sequence: TGTGCCATCCGCGGAGGGGGGGGCGAGCAGTACTTC.

This clonotype is large within its sample. The V gene is TRBV7-2, the J gene TRBJ2-1, with 11 bases lining up with TRBD2. The CDR3 runs 17 residues. Per the germline V gene, CDR1 is SGHTA and CDR2 is FQGNSA. After removal of 5 bases from V and 13 bases from J, the junction contained 19 bases not matched to a gene. The CDR3 region has the DNA TGTGCCAGCAGCGACGTAGCGGGAGGGCTTCAAGGAGAGACCCAGTTCTTC. Translation: CASSDVAGGLQGETQFF.

This clonotype is labeled medium-sized (0.01 to 0.1%). CDR3 sequence: CASSLGGYTDTQYF. The CDR3 nucleotides read TGTGCCAGCAGCTTAGGGGGGTACACAGATACGCAGTATTTT. The chain has TRBV7-2 and TRBJ2-3; D may correspond to TRBD1 or TRBD2 (5 bases each). Trimming left V 1 base short and J 2 bases short, with 7 bases between. CDR1 is SGHTA, CDR2 FQGNSA, per germline. This CDR3 comprises 14 residues.

Within the sample, this clonotype is medium-sized. The chain links TRBV7-2 to TRBJ2-3; 15 nucleotides line up with TRBD2. The V gene end was trimmed by 3 bases and the J gene end by 9 bases; junction bases not matched to a gene: 10. CDR3 length equals 17 residues. Per germline, CDR1 SGHTA and CDR2 FQGNSA. The CDR3 loop is CASSFGTSGRQGETQYF. In DNA form, the CDR3 reads TGTGCCAGCAGCTTTGGGACTAGCGGGAGGCAGGGGGAAACGCAGTATTTT.

In this sample, this clonotype is medium-sized. This chain links TRBV7-2 with TRBJ2-1, with D perhaps TRBD1 or TRBD2 (6 bases each). V lost 1 base and J 4 bases, leaving 11 bases between the germline ends. Germline lookup yields CDR1 SGHTA and CDR2 FQGNSA. The CDR3 runs to 15 residues. The CDR3 spells CASSLDGGLYNEQFF. The DNA for the CDR3 is TGTGCCAGCAGCTTAGACGGGGGCCTGTACAATGAGCAGTTCTTC.

The table lists this clonotype with a few counts. The CDR3 does not end in the conserved phenylalanine or tryptophan, so this is likely a read error. The DNA is omitted, as the CDR3 cannot be located on it reliably, and the CDR3 follows TCRdb's listing. The chain links TRBV27 to TRBJ2-3; the table gives TRBD1 as D, unverified against the DNA. The CDR3 spans 18 amino acids, including both terminal residues. The germline V gene has CDR1 MNHEY and CDR2 SMNVEV (reference sequence). The CDR3 loop is CASSLSSSSGIRTMSSTS.